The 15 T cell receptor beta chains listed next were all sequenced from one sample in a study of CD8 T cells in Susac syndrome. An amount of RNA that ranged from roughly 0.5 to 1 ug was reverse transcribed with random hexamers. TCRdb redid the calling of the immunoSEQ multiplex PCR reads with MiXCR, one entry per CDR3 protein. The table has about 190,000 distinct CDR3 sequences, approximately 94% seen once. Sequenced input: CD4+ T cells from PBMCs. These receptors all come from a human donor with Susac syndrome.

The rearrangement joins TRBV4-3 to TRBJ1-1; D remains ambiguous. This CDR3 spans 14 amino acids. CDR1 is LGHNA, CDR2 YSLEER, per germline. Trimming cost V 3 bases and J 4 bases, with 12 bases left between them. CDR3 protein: CASSQLGLTTEAFF. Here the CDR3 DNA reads TGCGCCAGCAGCCAGCTAGGGTTGACCACTGAAGCTTTCTTT.

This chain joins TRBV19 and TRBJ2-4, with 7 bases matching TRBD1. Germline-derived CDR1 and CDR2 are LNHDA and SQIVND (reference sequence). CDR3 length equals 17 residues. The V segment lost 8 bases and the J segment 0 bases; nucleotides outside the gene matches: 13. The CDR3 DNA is TGTGCCAGTTCGCAGGGGGAAACCTCTTTAGCCAAAAACATTCAGTACTTC. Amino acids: CASSQGETSLAKNIQYF.

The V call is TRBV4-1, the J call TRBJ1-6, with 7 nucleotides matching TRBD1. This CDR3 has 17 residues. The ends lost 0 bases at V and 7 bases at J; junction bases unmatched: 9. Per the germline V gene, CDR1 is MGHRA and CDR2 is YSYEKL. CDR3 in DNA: TGCGCCAGCAGCCAAGACAAGAGGCAGGGACAGAATTCACCCCTCCACTTT. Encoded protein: CASSQDKRQGQNSPLHF.

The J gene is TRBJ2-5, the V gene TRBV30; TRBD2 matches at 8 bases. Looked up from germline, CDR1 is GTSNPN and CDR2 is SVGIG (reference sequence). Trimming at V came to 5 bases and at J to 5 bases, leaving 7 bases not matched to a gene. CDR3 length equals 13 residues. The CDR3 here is CAWDSGGRETQYF. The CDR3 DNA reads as TGTGCCTGGGACTCGGGGGGGCGGGAGACCCAGTACTTC.

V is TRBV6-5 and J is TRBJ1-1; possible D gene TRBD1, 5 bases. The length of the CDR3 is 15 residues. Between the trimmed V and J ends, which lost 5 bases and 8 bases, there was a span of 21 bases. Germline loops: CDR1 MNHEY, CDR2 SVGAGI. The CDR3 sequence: CASSISGLPVSEAFF. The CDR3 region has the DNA TGTGCCAGCAGTATCTCAGGGTTACCAGTATCGGAAGCTTTCTTT.

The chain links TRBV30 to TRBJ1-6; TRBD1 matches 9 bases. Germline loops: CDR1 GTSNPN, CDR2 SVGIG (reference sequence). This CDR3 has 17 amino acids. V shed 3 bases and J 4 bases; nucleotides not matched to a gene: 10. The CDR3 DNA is TGTGCCTGGAGATTTACAGGGGGCGAAGTGTATAATTCACCCCTCCACTTT. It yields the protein CAWRFTGGEVYNSPLHF.

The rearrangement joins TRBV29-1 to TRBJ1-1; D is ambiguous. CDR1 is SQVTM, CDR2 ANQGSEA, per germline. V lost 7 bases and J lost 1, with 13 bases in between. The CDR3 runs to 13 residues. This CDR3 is CSAFRTENTEAFF. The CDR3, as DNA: TGCAGCGCCTTTCGGACGGAGAACACTGAAGCTTTCTTT.

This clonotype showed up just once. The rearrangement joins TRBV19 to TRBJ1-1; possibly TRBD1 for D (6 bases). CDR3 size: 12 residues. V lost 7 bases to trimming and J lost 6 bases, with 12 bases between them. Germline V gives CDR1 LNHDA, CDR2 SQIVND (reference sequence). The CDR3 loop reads CASNPPGAEAFF. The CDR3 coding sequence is TGTGCCAGTAACCCGCCAGGGGCTGAAGCTTTCTTT.

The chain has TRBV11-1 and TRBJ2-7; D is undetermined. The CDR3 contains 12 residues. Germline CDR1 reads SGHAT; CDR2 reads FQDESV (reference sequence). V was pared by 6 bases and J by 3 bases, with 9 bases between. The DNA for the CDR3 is TGTGCCAGCAGTTCCCTTGTCTACGAGCAGTACTTC. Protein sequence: CASSSLVYEQYF.

The CDR3 nucleotides are TGTGCCTGGCGAACCCCGGGACTAGCGCGGCATGAGCAGTTCTTC. It is translated as CAWRTPGLARHEQFF. V and J are TRBV30 and TRBJ2-1; the match to TRBD2 covers 10 bases. V shed 5 bases, J shed 8 bases, and the junction held 12 bases outside the gene matches. CDR3 length: 15 amino acids. Germline lookup yields CDR1 GTSNPN and CDR2 SVGIG (reference sequence).

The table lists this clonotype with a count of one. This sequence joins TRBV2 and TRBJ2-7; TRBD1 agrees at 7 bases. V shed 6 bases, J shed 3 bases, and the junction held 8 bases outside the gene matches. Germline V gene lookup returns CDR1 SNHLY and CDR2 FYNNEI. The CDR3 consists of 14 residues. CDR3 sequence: CASSLDRTDYEQYF. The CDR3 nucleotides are TGTGCCAGCAGCCTGGACAGGACGGACTACGAGCAGTACTTC. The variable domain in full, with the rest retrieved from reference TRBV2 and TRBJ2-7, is EPEVTQTPSHQVTQMGQEVILRCVPISNHLYFYWYRQILGQKVEFLVSFYNNEISEKSEIFDDQFSVERPDGSNFTLKIRSTKLEDSAMYFCASSLDRTDYEQYFGPGTRLTVT.

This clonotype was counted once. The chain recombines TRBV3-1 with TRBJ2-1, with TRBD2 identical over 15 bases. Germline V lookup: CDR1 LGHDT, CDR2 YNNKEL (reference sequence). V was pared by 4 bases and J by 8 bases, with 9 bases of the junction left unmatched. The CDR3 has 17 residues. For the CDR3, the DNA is TGTGCCAGCAGCCTCGGACTAGCGGGGGGGCCAAGTTATGAGCAGTTCTTC. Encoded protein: CASSLGLAGGPSYEQFF.

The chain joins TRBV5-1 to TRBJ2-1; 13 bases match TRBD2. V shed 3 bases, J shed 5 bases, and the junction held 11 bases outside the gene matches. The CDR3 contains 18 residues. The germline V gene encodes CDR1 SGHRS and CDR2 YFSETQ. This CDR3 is CASSSGLAGKKLNNEQFF. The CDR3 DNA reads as TGCGCCAGCAGCTCGGGACTAGCGGGGAAAAAACTTAACAATGAGCAGTTCTTC.

The CDR3 nucleotides read TGTGCCAGCAGCGTAGTACGACAGGGGGAGGCCAACGTCCTGACTTTC. Translated, it gives CASSVVRQGEANVLTF. V is TRBV9 and J is TRBJ2-6, with 9 bases that match TRBD1. Germline CDR1 SGDLS, CDR2 YYNGEE. V lost 0 bases to trimming and J lost 6 bases; unmatched junction nucleotides: 4. The CDR3 has 16 amino acids.

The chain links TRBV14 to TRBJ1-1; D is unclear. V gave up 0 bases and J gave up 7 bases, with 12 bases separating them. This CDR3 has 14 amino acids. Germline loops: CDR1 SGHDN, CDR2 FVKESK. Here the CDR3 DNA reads TGTGCCAGCAGCCAAGACCCTGGCCTATATGAAGCTTTCTTT. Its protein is CASSQDPGLYEAFF. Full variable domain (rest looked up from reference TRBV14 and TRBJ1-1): EAGVTQFPSHSVIEKGQTVTLRCDPISGHDNLYWYRRVMGKEIKFLLHFVKESKQDESGMPNNRFLAERTGGTYSTLKVQPAELEDSGVYFCASSQDPGLYEAFFGQGTRLTVV.